This TCR beta chain was recorded in a study of blood T cell repertoires in COVID-19 (dated by TCRdb to 2018 to 2021). For context, the study as a whole: The collaborator samples originated in the United States, Italy and Spain and spanned the acute and convalescent phases of COVID-19. The repertoires were released in a freely available public database intended as a resource for research on the immune response to SARS-CoV-2. Subjects who had been exposed to COVID-19, were actively infected with it, or had recovered from it provided the deeply sampled blood TCRbeta repertoires that made up the dataset. Where available, HLA class I and class II types were obtained from metadata supplied by the sample provider rather than from assay-based typing. Sample metadata almost always included a de-identified subject ID, COVID-19 status, age in years and sex. The prospective study material was composed of cDNA or gDNA derived from T cells, B-cell-depleted T cells, or PBMCs. The samples were drawn from the first 160 participants of the ongoing ImmuneRACE study and from 1,254 subjects provided by 6 global collaborators.

As concerns this clone: No cognate antigen has been identified for it. Base qualities are missing; no much larger clone stands one base away.

V loses 0 bases of germline sequence and J loses 3 bases, and the interval between the two ends is 12 bases. The CDR3 contains 15 residues, cysteine and phenylalanine counted. The DNA shown is the 45-base CDR3, in frame from base 1. Sequences MNHEY (CDR1) and SMNVEV (CDR2) are obtained from the germline V gene (reference sequence). TCRbeta CDR3 regions were amplified from genomic DNA using the immunoSEQ Assay, a bias-controlled multiplex PCR. Per the source publication's procedure: Nucleated cell counts per sample were estimated from amplification of reference gene primers within the assay. To quantify the absolute abundance of each unique TCRbeta CDR3 rearrangement, sequence reads were collapsed and filtered. Productive Simpson clonality was computed per sample as the square root of Simpson's diversity index over productive rearrangements. This is the immuneACCESS table as TCRdb keeps it, with only in-frame sequences that have V and J called. A part of the clones is gone; compared with another copy, unresolved V genes explain less than half, and the rest is unexplained. V, J and clone size derive from that table, while D and trimming were established from the DNA sequence. This sample gives 250,000 or so clones in total; roughly 80% of them show up just once. Of the sample, 3.4% is held by the ten largest clones.

The full study reports these points: The quantity of clinical and demographic metadata differed by source and by participant and was supplied without curation.

Collaborating institutions collected whole blood in K2EDTA tubes following their own protocols. For TCRbeta analysis, collaborator samples were shipped as frozen whole blood, as isolated PBMCs, or as DNA extracted from either sample type. Sequenced: peripheral blood. The TCR was taken from a woman aged 18-30 years with acute or convalescent COVID-19. The sequence links TRBV27 to TRBJ2-7; TRBD1 might be the D gene, on 6 matching bases. The CDR3 reads as follows: CASSLSKGVFYEQYF. The bases read TGTGCCAGCAGTTTATCGAAGGGGGTTTTCTACGAGCAGTACTTC.